This T cell receptor (beta chain) stems from a study of blood T cell repertoires in COVID-19. Turning to the study itself: Material from acute and convalescent COVID-19 was sourced from the United States, Italy and Spain.

The Seattle site enrolled patients during active infection and followed them longitudinally. As regards this clone: Other DNA sequences in this sample translate to the same CDR3.

CDR3 length equals 13 residues. Germline CDR1 and CDR2: SQVTM and ANQGSEA. V dropped 4 bases and J dropped 4; count of bases not matched to a gene: 6. Authors' processing steps: Using reference gene primer amplification, nucleated cell counts were estimated. Using immunoSEQ multiplex PCR, the repertoire was profiled, and TCRdb retains in-frame clones only, with some absent. D and trimming come from the DNA, and the V and J calls and clone size come from that table. The data hold roughly 320,000 clones, with just under 90% observed a single time. The chain employs TRBV29-1 and TRBJ1-2, with 7 positions matching TRBD1. The clonotype was recovered from a woman in her forties or fifties with COVID-19, enrolled during active disease. Specimen: peripheral blood. The CDR3 reads CSVGGQGVYGYTF. DNA of the CDR3: TGCAGCGTTGGTGGCCAGGGGGTCTATGGCTACACCTTC.